The 25 T cell receptor beta chains below were found in one sample sequenced in a study of response to subunit inactivated influenza vaccine. TCRdb independently ran MiXCR on the RT-PCR reads; one entry per CDR3 protein. Among 500,000 to 600,000 distinct CDR3 sequences, less than 10% were seen once, and the ten largest hold 10% to 15%. Sequencing used PBMCs from blood, obtained around 25 months after vaccination. Receptors were obtained from a man between 50 and 69 years old who received an inactivated influenza vaccine.

The V and J genes are TRBV6-1 and TRBJ1-4, with D possibly TRBD1 on 6 matching bases. Germline values: CDR1 MNHNS, CDR2 SASEGT. V was clipped by 6 bases and J by 8 bases, with 16 bases between them. The CDR3 has 14 amino acids. As DNA, the CDR3 is TGTGCCAGCAGGACCGGACCCAGGGGAGAAAAACTGTTTTTT. Its protein is CASRTGPRGEKLFF.

This clonotype showed up just a few times. J is TRBJ2-7 and V is TRBV29-1; 9 nucleotides line up with TRBD1. The CDR3 covers 13 residues. The V and J ends lost 2 bases and 4 bases, in that order; junction bases with no gene match: 3. The V gene's germline CDR1 is SQVTM and CDR2 ANQGSEA. The CDR3 DNA reads TGCAGCGTTGAACTGGGACAGGGATACGAGCAGTACTTC. Its translation is CSVELGQGYEQYF.

This clonotype was seen only a few times. The V and J genes are TRBV7-9 and TRBJ2-5; 13 bases line up with TRBD2. The germline V gene has CDR1 SEHNR and CDR2 FQNEAQ (reference sequence). CDR3 size: 15 residues. Trimming removed 5 bases from V and 5 bases from J; junction bases left unmatched: 5. The CDR3 loop reads CASSRTSGGAETQYF. CDR3 DNA: TGTGCCAGCAGCCGGACTAGCGGGGGAGCGGAGACCCAGTACTTC.

This clonotype has ten or more counts. This chain links TRBV7-2 with TRBJ2-5, with 10 positions matching TRBD2. The germline gives CDR1 SGHTA, CDR2 FQGNSA. V gave up 0 bases and J gave up 6 bases; unmatched junction bases: 7. The CDR3 is 16 amino acids. The CDR3 region is CASSLALAGTPQTQYF. The CDR3 DNA reads as TGTGCCAGCAGCTTAGCACTAGCGGGAACCCCTCAGACCCAGTACTTC.

This chain connects TRBV15 to TRBJ2-7; TRBD1 might be the D (6 bases). Trimming removed 1 base from V and 3 bases from J, with 13 bases in between. CDR3 size: 15 residues. Germline-derived CDR1 and CDR2 are LNHNV and YYDKDF (reference sequence). The CDR3 is CATSRGDRIYYEQYF. Here the CDR3 DNA reads TGTGCCACCAGCAGAGGCGACAGGATCTACTACGAGCAGTACTTC.

This clonotype was found many times. V gene TRBV4-3 combines with J gene TRBJ2-1; TRBD1 or TRBD2 may be the D gene (5 bases each). The CDR3 extends over 17 amino acids. CDR1 is LGHNA and CDR2 is YSLEER in the germline V gene. Trimming stripped 0 bases from V and 0 bases from J, with 12 bases between. CDR3 in amino acids: CASSQEGWGSSYNEQFF. The CDR3 nucleotides are TGCGCCAGCAGCCAAGAGGGGTGGGGGAGCTCCTACAATGAGCAGTTCTTC.

CDR3 loop: CASSVGLAGPYEQYF. The CDR3 DNA reads TGTGCCAGCAGCGTAGGTCTAGCGGGCCCCTACGAGCAGTACTTC. The chain recombines TRBV9 with TRBJ2-7; 8 positions match TRBD2. J was trimmed by 2 bases and V by 0 bases; bases with no gene match: 4. Germline V gene lookup returns CDR1 SGDLS and CDR2 YYNGEE. This CDR3 spans 15 amino acids.

In its sample, this clonotype was seen a few times. In nucleotides, the CDR3 is TGTGCCAGCACCCAGGGTGGGGCCCAAGAGACCCAGTACTTC. Residues: CASTQGGAQETQYF. The chain combines TRBV6-9 with TRBJ2-5; D perhaps matches TRBD1 (5 bases). CDR3 size: 14 residues. V was trimmed by 7 bases and J by 1 base, leaving 13 bases between them. In germline, CDR1 is MNHGY, CDR2 SVAAGI.

CDR3 sequence reads: CASSASTGDKGYTF. In nucleotides, the CDR3 is TGTGCCAGCAGCGCTTCGACAGGGGATAAAGGCTACACCTTC. V gene TRBV9 combines with J gene TRBJ1-2, with 8 bases identical to TRBD1. The ends lost 3 bases at V and 8 bases at J; junction bases unmatched: 9. Germline V gene sequence: CDR1 SGDLS, CDR2 YYNGEE. This CDR3 is 14 amino acids long.

This clonotype was recorded at least ten times. The chain joins TRBV12-3 or TRBV12-4 to TRBJ2-5; 10 bases line up with TRBD2. The CDR3 has 15 amino acids. V lost 4 bases and J lost 4; bases outside the gene matches: 6. The CDR3 nucleotides read TGTGCCAGCAGTTATACTAGCGGGATTGGAGAGACCCAGTACTTC. Encoded protein: CASSYTSGIGETQYF.

J is TRBJ2-1 and V is TRBV11-2, with TRBD2 as a possible D gene (5 bases). Germline V lookup: CDR1 SGHAT, CDR2 FQNNGV. The V end was cut by 5 bases, the J end by 0 bases, with 14 bases between. CDR3 length: 16 residues. CDR3 region: CASSPAKGASYNEQFF. CDR3 in DNA: TGTGCCAGCAGCCCTGCCAAGGGAGCCTCCTACAATGAGCAGTTCTTC.

This clonotype was found a few times. The chain joins TRBV20-1 to TRBJ1-1; D is perhaps TRBD1 (6 bases). This CDR3 comprises 13 residues. Germline-derived CDR1 and CDR2 are DFQATT and SNEGSKA (reference sequence). The V and J ends lost 4 bases and 5 bases respectively, with 14 bases between them. The CDR3 is CSATLQGGTEAFF. Here the CDR3 DNA reads TGCAGTGCTACCTTACAGGGAGGGACTGAAGCTTTCTTT.

At least ten counts were recorded for this clonotype. The J gene is TRBJ1-1, the V gene TRBV5-1; 9 positions match TRBD1. Germline CDR1 SGHRS, CDR2 YFSETQ. CDR3 length equals 15 residues. The trim removed 0 bases at V and 4 bases at J, leaving 4 bases unmatched. The CDR3 region has the DNA TGCGCCAGCAGCTTGGCCCAGACAGGGGGCACTGAAGCTTTCTTT. As protein: CASSLAQTGGTEAFF.

There are many counts of this clonotype. The chain joins TRBV20-1 to TRBJ2-7, with D possibly being TRBD1 (6 bases). This CDR3 comprises 14 residues. Trimming cost V 6 bases and J 3 bases, with 18 bases left between them. Germline-derived CDR1 and CDR2 are DFQATT and SNEGSKA (reference sequence). CDR3 in DNA: TGCAGTGCCAGGAAGGACAGCGGAAGCTACGAGCAGTACTTC. It yields the protein CSARKDSGSYEQYF.

The chain recombines TRBV18 with TRBJ2-5; 13 nucleotides line up with TRBD2. The CDR3 contains 18 residues. Germline lookup yields CDR1 KGHSH and CDR2 LQKENI. The V segment lost 2 bases and the J segment 0 bases; nucleotides outside the gene matches: 6. The CDR3 coding sequence is TGTGCCAGCTCACCAGGACTAGCGGGAGACCTGTACCAAGAGACCCAGTACTTC. Translated: CASSPGLAGDLYQETQYF. Looking up the rest from reference TRBV18 and TRBJ2-5 gives the full variable domain: NAGVMQNPRHLVRRRGQEARLRCSPMKGHSHVYWYRQLPEEGLKFMVYLQKENIIDESGMPKERFSAEFPKEGPSILRIQQVVRGDSAAYFCASSPGLAGDLYQETQYFGPGTRLLVL.

This clonotype was seen a few times. The chain recombines TRBV19 with TRBJ1-2; the D is unclear. V was pared by 6 bases and J by 0 bases, with 17 bases between. Germline V CDR1 and CDR2: LNHDA, SQIVND (reference sequence). This CDR3 contains 16 residues. The CDR3 nucleotides are TGTGCCAGTAGCCCCCCCAGAGGCGGATCTAACTATGGCTACACCTTC. Translation gives CASSPPRGGSNYGYTF.

At least ten counts were recorded for this clonotype. The V gene is TRBV29-1, the J gene TRBJ2-5; no firm D call. V was cut by 6 bases and J by 2 bases, with 4 bases left in between. From germline, CDR1 is SQVTM and CDR2 ANQGSEA. The CDR3 sequence is 10 residues long. CDR3 coding DNA: TGCAGCGTAGCACAAGAGACCCAGTACTTC. This encodes CSVAQETQYF.

Many counts were recorded for this clonotype. This chain links TRBV10-3 with TRBJ1-5; D gene ambiguous. The CDR3 is 14 amino acids. Trimming pared 5 bases from V and 3 bases from J, leaving 11 bases between. The V gene's germline CDR1 is ENHRY and CDR2 SYGVKD. The CDR3: CAISPGSTNQPQHF. The CDR3 coding sequence is TGTGCCATCAGTCCGGGGAGCACCAATCAGCCCCAGCATTTT.

This clonotype was counted many times. This sequence joins TRBV10-3 and TRBJ2-2; D is undetermined. This CDR3 has 16 residues. V dropped 6 bases and J dropped 0 bases, with 14 bases sitting between them. CDR1 is ENHRY and CDR2 is SYGVKD in the germline V gene. CDR3 residues: CAISRFGDTNTGELFF. CDR3 bases: TGTGCCATCAGCCGTTTTGGGGATACGAACACCGGGGAGCTGTTTTTT.

This clonotype was seen many times. This chain links TRBV29-1 with TRBJ2-3; D unresolved. This CDR3 contains 11 residues. Trimming left V 7 bases short and J 6 bases short, with 11 bases between. Germline V lookup: CDR1 SQVTM, CDR2 ANQGSEA. The CDR3 region is CSAKHTDTQYF. CDR3 DNA sequence: TGCAGCGCCAAACATACGGATACGCAGTATTTT.

The chain employs TRBV20-1 and TRBJ2-4; the D gene is possibly TRBD2 (6 bases). The germline CDR1 and CDR2 sequences are DFQATT and SNEGSKA (reference sequence). The V end lost 3 bases, the J end lost 15 bases, and 18 bases lay between the germline ends. This CDR3 is built from 12 residues. The CDR3 loop reads CSASYGRDSPYF. In DNA, the CDR3 is TGCAGTGCTAGTTATGGCCGGGACTCGCCGTACTTC.

The table lists this clonotype with many counts. V usage is TRBV28 and J usage is TRBJ1-2, with 8 nucleotides matching TRBD1. The V segment lost 6 bases and the J segment 4 bases; nucleotides outside the gene matches: 7. Germline CDR1 reads MDHEN; CDR2 reads SYDVKM. The CDR3 has 14 amino acids. CDR3 bases: TGTGCCAGCAGCCAACAGGGGGTGAGCTATGGCTACACCTTC. Translation gives CASSQQGVSYGYTF.

The gene calls are TRBV5-1 and TRBJ2-5; no definite D call. The CDR3 covers 14 residues. Germline V gene lookup returns CDR1 SGHRS and CDR2 YFSETQ. The germline V and J ends were trimmed by 4 bases and 1 base, with 11 bases remaining between them. CDR3: CASSQMALQETQYF. The CDR3 coding sequence is TGCGCCAGCAGCCAGATGGCCCTCCAAGAGACCCAGTACTTC.

This clonotype occurred a few times. The chain employs TRBV4-2 and TRBJ2-1; 7 bases line up with TRBD2. CDR3 length equals 14 residues. V was clipped by 4 bases and J by 6 bases; unmatched bases: 6. Looked up from germline, CDR1 is LGHNA and CDR2 is YNFKEQ. CDR3 amino acids: CASSRAGIGNEQFF. DNA of the CDR3: TGTGCCAGCAGCCGAGCGGGGATCGGCAATGAGCAGTTCTTC.

The chain recombines TRBV2 with TRBJ2-1; 10 positions agree with TRBD1. This CDR3 region has 12 residues. Germline values: CDR1 SNHLY, CDR2 FYNNEI. Losses at the gene ends were 7 bases for V and 10 bases for J; bases not matched to a gene: 4. CDR3 sequence: CASIRQGAEQFF. CDR3 coding DNA: TGTGCCAGCATTAGACAGGGGGCGGAGCAGTTCTTC. The full variable domain, with the rest looked up from reference TRBV2 and TRBJ2-1, is EPEVTQTPSHQVTQMGQEVILRCVPISNHLYFYWYRQILGQKVEFLVSFYNNEISEKSEIFDDQFSVERPDGSNFTLKIRSTKLEDSAMYFCASIRQGAEQFFGPGTRLTVL.